This T cell receptor beta chain was recovered during a study of a mutant IDH1 vaccine in newly diagnosed glioma. Across the study: Patients got radiotherapy, temozolomide, or both beforehand, and most got both.

Described time point: baseline, week 1 (first vaccination visit). Treatment of the sample: pre-vaccination baseline after standard-of-care therapy. Donors had new WHO grade 3 or 4 IDH1-mutant, ATRX-lost astrocytomas. After removal of 1 base from V and 7 bases from J, the junction contained 8 bases not matched to a gene. The CDR3 consists of 15 residues. Per germline, CDR1 MGHRA and CDR2 YSYEKL. Profiling relied on immunoSEQ multiplex PCR, and the TCRdb table lists in-frame clones only, not all of them. The sample holds over 25,000 clones; less than 90% are singletons and the top ten take around 4.8%. This chain links TRBV4-1 with TRBJ2-7; 9 bases line up with TRBD2. The TCR was taken from a woman between 40 and 50 years old with glioma. Material: PBMCs, obtained from a glioma patient treated with radiotherapy, temozolomide or both. The CDR3 DNA reads TGCGCCAGCAGCCAAGGAATACTAGCGGGTTATGAGCAGTACTTC. Translating gives CASSQGILAGYEQYF.